This TCR beta chain was retrieved from a study of T-cell reconstitution after alpha-beta-depleted transplantation in children. This clonotype was counted only a few times. Unique molecular identifiers were incorporated during preparation of the TCRbeta library. A single record per CDR3 protein comes from TCRdb applying MiXCR to the PCR reads. The sample consists of almost 500,000 distinct CDR3 sequences, around an eighth of them appearing once. V shed 0 bases and J shed 0 bases, with 5 bases lying between them. Per germline, CDR1 LGHDT and CDR2 YNNKEL (reference sequence). The CDR3 is 14 residues long.

The TCR was taken from a human donor who donated a stem cell graft to a child with combined immunodeficiency. The sample consisted of PBMCs from the stem cell graft donor, taken from the stem cell graft. The rearrangement joins TRBV3-1 to TRBJ1-1; D call uncertain. CDR3 nucleotides: TGTGCCAGCAGCCAAGATGTGGTGAACACTGAAGCTTTCTTT. It is translated as CASSQDVVNTEAFF.